This TCR beta chain was identified during a study of shared clonotypes between healthy human individuals (TCRdb year 2020). Background for the entire study: The cohort comprised a couple of women and a few men aged 18 to 49 years. To increase sequencing depth and limit assay-specific biases, TCR repertoire library preparation and sequencing were carried out by different laboratories using diverse techniques. To estimate repertoire size and how much clonotypes are shared between individuals, the study performed deep sequencing of blood TCR repertoires from a few healthy adults. Per donor, three plates each were used for CD4 naive and CD4 memory, two for CD8 naive, and one for CD8 memory. Per donor, leukapheresis produced somewhere between about 0.94 and 9 billion PBMCs. Overall results and qualifications from the work: Even with the large sequencing depth, rarefaction of the sorted-subset datasets indicated that sequencing was incomplete. Because the study included a small number of donors, the genetic and exposure-history diversity represented was limited. Based on pairwise subsampling, the degree of clonotype sharing among donors was expected to be affected by sequencing depth. Compared with non-shared clonotypes, the clonotypes found in all four sorted-subset donors had higher generation probabilities. Sharing across four donors was observed for around 5% of naive CD4, over 3% of naive CD8, around 2.5% of memory CD4, and around 0.44% of memory CD8 clonotypes. Sampling was restricted to blood, and TCR repertoires in tissue are likely to differ from TCR repertoires in blood. Naive subsets generally had larger estimated clonotype richness than memory subsets.

For the CD8 naive samples, CD45RO-negative cells were positively selected for CCR7, yielding a CD45RA+CCR7+ population from which TemRA cells were excluded. Healthy HIV-negative adults with no recently reported acute infections or vaccinations were included as donors. Only Caucasian adults living in Nashville, Tennessee, USA were represented among the donors. Blood was obtained by leukapheresis, after which PBMCs were separated by Ficoll-Histopaque density gradient centrifugation and cryopreserved in liquid nitrogen vapor phase. Purity and quantity of every magnetically sorted T cell population were checked by analytical flow cytometry. Genomic DNA was isolated from every sorted fraction and measured by UV absorbance on a Nanodrop 2000c. As for this clone: What antigen it recognizes has not been identified. No clone much larger than this one lies a single base away; base qualities are absent.

Using the deep immunoSEQ assay, TCR CDR3 regions were amplified from genomic DNA by multiplex PCR. For each cell subset, the extracted genomic DNA was distributed evenly across all wells of several immunoSEQ 96-well plates, and each plate served as one replicate. Each replicate PCR for sorted subsets received around 210 ng genomic DNA, equal to around 32,000 T cell genomes. The purified libraries were quantified using a Qubit 3.0 fluorometer, sized with a Bioanalyzer 2100, and then quantified again using the KAPA Library Quantification kit. Every immunoSEQ 96-well plate was sequenced on a dedicated single-read 150-cycle Illumina NextSeq 550 flow cell. The original pipeline was this. The immunoSEQ output contained only junctional sequences without quality scores, so filtering could not match that applied to full-length reads. Sequences were annotated with PyIR, a Python wrapper for IgBLAST v1.9, and V/J genes and CDR3 were assigned using IMGT germline references. Reads with weak V/J assignments (E-value above 1e-6), missing CDR3, stop codons, out-of-frame junctions, or ambiguous translated residues were removed. V3J clonotypes were defined as sequences sharing the same inferred V gene, J gene, and CDR3 amino acid sequence. Percentage overlap between repertoires was calculated by dividing the number of shared unique clonotypes by the size of the smaller repertoire. Repertoire richness was assessed with RTK rarefaction, the Chao1 estimator, and Recon v2.1 estimates of unobserved clonotypes. For all TCRbeta clonotypes obtained by the gDNA method from a handful of donors, generation probabilities were computed with OLGA. TCRdb re-hosts the immuneACCESS table, in-frame sequences only. Its copies lack some clones; in the studies checked, an unresolved V gene accounts for under half of them, and the cause for the rest is not known. V and J calls and clone size follow that table, whereas D and trimming were derived from the DNA. This sample is represented by around 1.9 million clones; 90% to 95% of them were singletons. The ten largest clones add up to less than 2% of the sample.

The CDR3, from cysteine to phenylalanine, totals 15 residues. The entry retains the CDR3 DNA only, 45 bases that are in frame from base 1. Cut back by 4 bases and 0 bases, the V and J ends lie 12 bases apart. From a lookup of the germline V gene, CDR1 and CDR2 are SGHRS and YFSETQ. This TCR was sampled from a man younger than 30 in good health. Some clones in this sample may be carry-over from other donors' samples. The rearranged chain carries TRBV5-1 and TRBJ2-3; the D gene is perhaps TRBD1, from 6 matching bases. The material sequenced was naive CD8+ T cells from PBMCs. Per the publication, the cell subset or site label means: CD45RA+CCR7+. The CDR3 protein is CASSQGQTSTDTQYF. The DNA reads TGCGCCAGCAGCCAGGGACAAACTAGCACAGATACGCAGTATTTT.